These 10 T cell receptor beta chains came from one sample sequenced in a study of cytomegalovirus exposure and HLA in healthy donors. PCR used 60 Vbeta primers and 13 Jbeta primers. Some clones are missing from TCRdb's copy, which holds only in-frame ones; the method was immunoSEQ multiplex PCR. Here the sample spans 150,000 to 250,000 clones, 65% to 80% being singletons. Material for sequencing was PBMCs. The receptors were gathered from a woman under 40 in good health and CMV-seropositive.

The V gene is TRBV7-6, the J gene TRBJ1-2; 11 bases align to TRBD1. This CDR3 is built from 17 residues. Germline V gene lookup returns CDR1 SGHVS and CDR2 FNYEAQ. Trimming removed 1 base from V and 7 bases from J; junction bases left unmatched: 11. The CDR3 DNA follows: TGTGCCAGCAGCTTAGTGCCCCCGGGACAGGGGGGTAGTGGCTACACCTTC. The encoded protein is CASSLVPPGQGGSGYTF.

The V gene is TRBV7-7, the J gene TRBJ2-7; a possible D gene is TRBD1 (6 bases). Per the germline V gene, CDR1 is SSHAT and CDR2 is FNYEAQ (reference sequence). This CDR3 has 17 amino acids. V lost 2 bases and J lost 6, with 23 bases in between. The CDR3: CASSLPYGGRALCEQYF. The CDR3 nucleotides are TGTGCCAGCAGCTTACCGTATGGGGGCAGGGCCCTCTGCGAGCAGTACTTC.

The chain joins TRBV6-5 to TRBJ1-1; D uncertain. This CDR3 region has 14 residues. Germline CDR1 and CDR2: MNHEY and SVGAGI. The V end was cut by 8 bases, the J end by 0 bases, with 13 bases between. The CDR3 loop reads CASRGSVVNTEAFF. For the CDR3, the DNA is TGTGCCAGCCGGGGATCAGTGGTGAACACTGAAGCTTTCTTT.

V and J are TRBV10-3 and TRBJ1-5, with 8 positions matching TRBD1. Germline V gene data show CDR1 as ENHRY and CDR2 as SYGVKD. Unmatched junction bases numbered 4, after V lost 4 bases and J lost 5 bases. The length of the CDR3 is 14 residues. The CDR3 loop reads CAISVGQGDQPQHF. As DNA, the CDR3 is TGTGCCATCAGTGTCGGACAGGGTGATCAGCCCCAGCATTTT.

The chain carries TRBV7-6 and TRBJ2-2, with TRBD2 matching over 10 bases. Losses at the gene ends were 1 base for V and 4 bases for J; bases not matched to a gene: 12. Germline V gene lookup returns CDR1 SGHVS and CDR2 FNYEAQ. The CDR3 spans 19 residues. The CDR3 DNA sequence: TGTGCCAGCAGCTTAGAGGCTAGCGGGAGATCAGCATCCACCGGGGAGCTGTTTTTT. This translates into CASSLEASGRSASTGELFF.

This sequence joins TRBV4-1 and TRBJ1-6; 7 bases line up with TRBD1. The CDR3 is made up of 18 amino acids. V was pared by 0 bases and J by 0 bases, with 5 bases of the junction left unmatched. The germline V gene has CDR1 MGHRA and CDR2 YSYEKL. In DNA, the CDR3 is TGCGCCAGCAGCCAAGATAACAGGGGTCTCTCCTATAATTCACCCCTCCACTTT. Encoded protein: CASSQDNRGLSYNSPLHF.

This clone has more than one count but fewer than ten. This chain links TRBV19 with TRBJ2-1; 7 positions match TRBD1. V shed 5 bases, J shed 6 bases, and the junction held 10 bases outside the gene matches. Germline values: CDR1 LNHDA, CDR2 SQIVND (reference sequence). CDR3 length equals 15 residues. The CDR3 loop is CASSPRTGVFNEQFF. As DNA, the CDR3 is TGTGCCAGTAGTCCTCGGACAGGTGTCTTCAATGAGCAGTTCTTC.

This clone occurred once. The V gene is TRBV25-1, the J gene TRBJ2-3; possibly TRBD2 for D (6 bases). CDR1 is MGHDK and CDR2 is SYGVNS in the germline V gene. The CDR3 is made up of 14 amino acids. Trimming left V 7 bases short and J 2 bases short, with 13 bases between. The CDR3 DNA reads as TGTGCCAGCACTCCGGGACTCCTCACAGATACGCAGTATTTT. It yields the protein CASTPGLLTDTQYF.

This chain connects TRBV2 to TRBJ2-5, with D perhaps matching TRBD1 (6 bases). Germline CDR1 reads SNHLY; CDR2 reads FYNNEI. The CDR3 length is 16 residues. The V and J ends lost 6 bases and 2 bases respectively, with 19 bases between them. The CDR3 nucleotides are TGTGCCAGCAGGCCGATACCTTTAACAGGGCAAGAGACCCAGTACTTC. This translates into CASRPIPLTGQETQYF. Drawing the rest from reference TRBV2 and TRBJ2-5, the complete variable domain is EPEVTQTPSHQVTQMGQEVILRCVPISNHLYFYWYRQILGQKVEFLVSFYNNEISEKSEIFDDQFSVERPDGSNFTLKIRSTKLEDSAMYFCASRPIPLTGQETQYFGPGTRLLVL.

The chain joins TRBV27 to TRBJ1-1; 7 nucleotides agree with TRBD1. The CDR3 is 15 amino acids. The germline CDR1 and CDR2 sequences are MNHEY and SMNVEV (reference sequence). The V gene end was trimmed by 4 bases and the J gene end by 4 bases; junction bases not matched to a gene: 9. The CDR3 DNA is TGTGCCAGCAGTTCCGACAGGGATGGGAGCACTGAAGCTTTCTTT. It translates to CASSSDRDGSTEAFF.